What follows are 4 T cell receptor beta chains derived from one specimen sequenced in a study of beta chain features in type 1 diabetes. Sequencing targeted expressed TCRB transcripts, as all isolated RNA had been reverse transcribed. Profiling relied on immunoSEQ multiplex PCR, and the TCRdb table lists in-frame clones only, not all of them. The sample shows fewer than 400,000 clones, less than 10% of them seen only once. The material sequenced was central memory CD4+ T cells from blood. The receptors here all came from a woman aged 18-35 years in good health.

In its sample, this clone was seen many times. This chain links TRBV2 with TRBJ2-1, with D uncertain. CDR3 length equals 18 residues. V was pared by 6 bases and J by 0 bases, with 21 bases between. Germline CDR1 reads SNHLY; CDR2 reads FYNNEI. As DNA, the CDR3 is TGTGCCAGCAGCCTAAAAGGTAGTACAGTCAGCTCCTACAATGAGCAGTTCTTC. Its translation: CASSLKGSTVSSYNEQFF.

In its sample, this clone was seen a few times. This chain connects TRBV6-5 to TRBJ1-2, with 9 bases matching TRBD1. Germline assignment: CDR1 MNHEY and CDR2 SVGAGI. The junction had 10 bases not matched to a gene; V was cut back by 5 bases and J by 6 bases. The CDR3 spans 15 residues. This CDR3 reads CASSTYGTGLNGYTF. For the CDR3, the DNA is TGTGCCAGCAGTACTTACGGGACAGGGTTGAATGGCTACACCTTC.

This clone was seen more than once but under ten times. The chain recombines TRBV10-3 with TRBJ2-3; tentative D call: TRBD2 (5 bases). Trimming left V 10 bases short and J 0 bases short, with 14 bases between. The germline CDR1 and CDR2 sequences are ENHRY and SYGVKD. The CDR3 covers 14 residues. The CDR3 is CATNEASSTDTQYF. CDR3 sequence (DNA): TGTGCCACCAACGAGGCTAGCAGCACAGATACGCAGTATTTT.

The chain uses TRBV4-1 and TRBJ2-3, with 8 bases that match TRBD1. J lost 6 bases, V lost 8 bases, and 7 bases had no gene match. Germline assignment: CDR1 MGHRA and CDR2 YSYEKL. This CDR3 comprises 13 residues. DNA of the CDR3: TGCGCCAGCCGCGGGACAGGAACGGATACGCAGTATTTT. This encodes CASRGTGTDTQYF.